These T cell receptor beta chains were read from a single sample in a study of cytomegalovirus exposure and HLA in healthy donors. The assay was immunoSEQ multiplex PCR, and TCRdb's table has in-frame clones only and misses some. The sample contains 99,000 or so clones, roughly 15% of which appear only once. Sequencing input: PBMCs. These receptor sequences come from a female donor in good health and CMV-seronegative. The CDR3 runs from the conserved cysteine through the conserved F or W. Each record gives: clone size, CDR3 length, J gene, D gene, V gene, CDR3 DNA, CDR3 protein. The D gene is left open where the match is weak. For some rows the clone size is stated as once, few or many, or as a class when expanded; others skip it.

clone size: -
CDR3 length: 12
J gene: TRBJ1-1
D gene: -
V gene: TRBV5-1
CDR3 DNA: TGCGCCAGCAGCACCGGACAGAATATAACTTTCTTT
CDR3 protein: CASSTGQNITFF

clone size: -
CDR3 length: 17
J gene: TRBJ2-1
D gene: TRBD1
V gene: TRBV7-9
CDR3 DNA: TGTGCCAGCAGCTTAGGTGGGACAGGGGCAGTGGATAGAGAGCAGTTCTTC
CDR3 protein: CASSLGGTGAVDREQFF

clone size: few
CDR3 length: 17
J gene: TRBJ1-2
D gene: TRBD1
V gene: TRBV27
CDR3 DNA: TGTGCCAGCAGTTTAGTGTACGGGACAGGGGGCAACTATGGCTACACCTTC
CDR3 protein: CASSLVYGTGGNYGYTF

clone size: few
CDR3 length: 15
J gene: TRBJ2-3
D gene: -
V gene: TRBV7-9
CDR3 DNA: TGTGCCAGCAGACCGCGGCCAGGGGACACAGATACGCAGTATTTT
CDR3 protein: CASRPRPGDTDTQYF

clone size: -
CDR3 length: 16
J gene: TRBJ2-6
D gene: -
V gene: TRBV2
CDR3 DNA: TGTGCCAGCAGTGAAGCGAATGCAGCTGGGGCCAACGTCCTGACTTTC
CDR3 protein: CASSEANAAGANVLTF

clone size: few
CDR3 length: 15
J gene: TRBJ1-1
D gene: -
V gene: TRBV5-1
CDR3 DNA: TGCGCCAGCAGCTTGGGAGGGAAGACCGACACTGAAGCTTTCTTT
CDR3 protein: CASSLGGKTDTEAFF

clone size: -
CDR3 length: 15
J gene: TRBJ2-1
D gene: -
V gene: TRBV5-5
CDR3 DNA: TGTGCCAGCGGGAACCTAGCGACCTACCGAGCTGAGCAGTTCTTC
CDR3 protein: CASGNLATYRAEQFF

clone size: -
CDR3 length: 16
J gene: TRBJ2-1
D gene: TRBD2
V gene: TRBV7-9
CDR3 DNA: TGTGCCAGCAGCTTCCCAGGGACTAGCATCGACAATGAGCAGTTCTTC
CDR3 protein: CASSFPGTSIDNEQFF

clone size: few
CDR3 length: 14
J gene: TRBJ1-4
D gene: TRBD1
V gene: TRBV2
CDR3 DNA: TGTGCCAGCAGTCTGCCCGGGACAGGTGAAAAACTGTTTTTT
CDR3 protein: CASSLPGTGEKLFF

clone size: -
CDR3 length: 13
J gene: TRBJ1-1
D gene: -
V gene: TRBV29-1
CDR3 DNA: TGCAGCGTTGAGAGGAGTATGAACACTGAAGCTTTCTTT
CDR3 protein: CSVERSMNTEAFF

clone size: -
CDR3 length: 16
J gene: TRBJ2-1
D gene: TRBD2
V gene: TRBV25-1
CDR3 DNA: TGTGCCAGCAGCCCCTCTGCTCTAGCGGGAGGTCCTGAGCAGTTCTTC
CDR3 protein: CASSPSALAGGPEQFF

clone size: few
CDR3 length: 16
J gene: TRBJ2-7
D gene: TRBD1
V gene: TRBV19
CDR3 DNA: TGTGCCAGTAGTATCCCTTCGACAGGGGGTCCCTACGAGCAGTACTTC
CDR3 protein: CASSIPSTGGPYEQYF

clone size: few
CDR3 length: 17
J gene: TRBJ2-5
D gene: -
V gene: TRBV21-1
CDR3 DNA: TGTGCCAGCAGCAAAGTTCCCCTGACAGGGGCCCAAGAGACCCAGTACTTC
CDR3 protein: CASSKVPLTGAQETQYF

clone size: few
CDR3 length: 12
J gene: TRBJ2-1
D gene: -
V gene: TRBV10-3
CDR3 DNA: TGTGCCATCAGTGAGTGGGAGTCGGAGCAGTTCTTC
CDR3 protein: CAISEWESEQFF

clone size: -
CDR3 length: 16
J gene: TRBJ2-3
D gene: TRBD1
V gene: TRBV5-1
CDR3 DNA: TGCGCCAGCAGCCGAACTACAGGGGCCTTCACAGATACGCAGTATTTT
CDR3 protein: CASSRTTGAFTDTQYF

clone size: few
CDR3 length: 15
J gene: TRBJ1-2
D gene: -
V gene: TRBV18
CDR3 DNA: TGTGCCAGCTCACCAAGCACAGGGCTAAACTATGGCTACACCTTC
CDR3 protein: CASSPSTGLNYGYTF

clone size: -
CDR3 length: 15
J gene: TRBJ2-2
D gene: TRBD1
V gene: TRBV5-1
CDR3 DNA: TGCGCCAGCAGGCGGGACAGGGCGGGCACCGGGGAGCTGTTTTTT
CDR3 protein: CASRRDRAGTGELFF

clone size: -
CDR3 length: 15
J gene: TRBJ1-2
D gene: TRBD1
V gene: TRBV7-2
CDR3 DNA: TGTGCCAGCAGCTTTGACAGGGCCTTTAACTATGGCTACACCTTC
CDR3 protein: CASSFDRAFNYGYTF

clone size: few
CDR3 length: 15
J gene: TRBJ2-7
D gene: TRBD2
V gene: TRBV5-4
CDR3 DNA: TGTGCCAGCAGCTTGGGGACTAGCGAGGCCTACGAGCAGTACTTC
CDR3 protein: CASSLGTSEAYEQYF

clone size: -
CDR3 length: 15
J gene: TRBJ2-7
D gene: TRBD1
V gene: TRBV7-9
CDR3 DNA: TGTGCCAGCAGCTTAAGAGGACAGGGGGTAGTCGAGCAGTACTTC
CDR3 protein: CASSLRGQGVVEQYF

clone size: few
CDR3 length: 14
J gene: TRBJ1-3
D gene: -
V gene: TRBV7-9
CDR3 DNA: TGTGCCAGCAGCTCTCTCGGGGGTCGAAACACCATATATTTT
CDR3 protein: CASSSLGGRNTIYF

clone size: few
CDR3 length: 15
J gene: TRBJ1-5
D gene: TRBD1
V gene: TRBV6-5
CDR3 DNA: TGTGCCAGCAGTTCCGGGACAGGGGTTGATCAGCCCCAGCATTTT
CDR3 protein: CASSSGTGVDQPQHF

clone size: few
CDR3 length: 16
J gene: TRBJ2-3
D gene: -
V gene: TRBV5-3
CDR3 DNA: TGTGCCAGAAGCCTGGGAGCGGAAGGAAGCACAGATACGCAGTATTTT
CDR3 protein: CARSLGAEGSTDTQYF

clone size: -
CDR3 length: 14
J gene: TRBJ1-1
D gene: -
V gene: TRBV6-1
CDR3 DNA: TGTGCCAGCAGGAGCAGGGGTGTGAACACTGAAGCTTTCTTT
CDR3 protein: CASRSRGVNTEAFF

clone size: few
CDR3 length: 14
J gene: TRBJ2-1
D gene: TRBD1
V gene: TRBV7-9
CDR3 DNA: TGTGCCAGCAGGCAGGGGGCTAACGACAATGAGCAGTTCTTC
CDR3 protein: CASRQGANDNEQFF

clone size: -
CDR3 length: 16
J gene: TRBJ1-1
D gene: -
V gene: TRBV5-1
CDR3 DNA: TGCGCCAGCAGCTTACGCCTTGGGGAGGGGGGCACTGAAGCTTTCTTT
CDR3 protein: CASSLRLGEGGTEAFF